This T cell receptor beta chain is from a study of graft-versus-host responses after intestinal transplantation. The study, taken as a whole, reports: Across patients carrying graft-donor T cell macrochimerism, allografts held high graft-versus-host to host-versus-graft clonal ratios. The recipient marrow held GvH clones, and some of them showed up first in ileum or blood.

The CDR3 runs 16 residues. Looked up from germline, CDR1 is LNHDA and CDR2 is SQIVND (reference sequence). The V gene end was trimmed by 0 bases and the J gene end by 4 bases; junction bases not matched to a gene: 3. Using immunoSEQ multiplex PCR, the repertoire was profiled, and TCRdb retains in-frame clones only, with some absent. The table records about 41,000 clones, 85% to 95% of them present only once. Worth noting for this clone: What it recognizes is unknown.

V is TRBV19 and J is TRBJ2-3; 11 bases align to TRBD2. The source was unstimulated CD8+ T cells sorted from spleen or lymph node cells, collected before transplant. The clonotype comes from a human donor who was the organ donor for an intestinal transplant. The CDR3 DNA sequence: TGTGCCAGTAGTATAGATGGGACTAGCGGCGCAGATACGCAGTATTTT. As protein: CASSIDGTSGADTQYF.